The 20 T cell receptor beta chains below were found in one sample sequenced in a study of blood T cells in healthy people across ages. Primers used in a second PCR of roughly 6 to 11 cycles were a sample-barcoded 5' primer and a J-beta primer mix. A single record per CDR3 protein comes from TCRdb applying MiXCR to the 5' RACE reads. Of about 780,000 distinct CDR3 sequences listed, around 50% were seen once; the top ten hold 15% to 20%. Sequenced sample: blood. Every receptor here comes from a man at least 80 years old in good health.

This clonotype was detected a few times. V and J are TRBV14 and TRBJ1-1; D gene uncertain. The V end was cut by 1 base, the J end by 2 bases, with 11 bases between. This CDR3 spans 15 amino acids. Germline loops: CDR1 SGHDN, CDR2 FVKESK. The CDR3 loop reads CASSQGHTANTEAFF. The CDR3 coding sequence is TGTGCCAGCAGCCAAGGGCATACTGCCAACACTGAAGCTTTCTTT.

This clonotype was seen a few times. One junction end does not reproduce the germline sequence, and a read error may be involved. In DNA, the CDR3 is TGCGCCAGCAGCCGCGAGGGATTTGATTCACCCCCCCACTTT. Translation: CASSREGFDSPPHF. J is TRBJ1-6 and V is TRBV5-1, with D uncertain. Germline-derived CDR1 and CDR2 are SGHRS and YFSETQ. The CDR3 covers 14 residues.

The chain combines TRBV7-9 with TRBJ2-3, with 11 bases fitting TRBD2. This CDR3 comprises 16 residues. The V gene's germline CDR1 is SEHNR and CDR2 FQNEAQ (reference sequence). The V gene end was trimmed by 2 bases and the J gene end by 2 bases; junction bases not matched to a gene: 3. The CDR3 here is CASSLTSGRPTDTQYF. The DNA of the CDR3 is TGTGCCAGCAGCTTAACTAGCGGGAGACCCACAGATACGCAGTATTTT.

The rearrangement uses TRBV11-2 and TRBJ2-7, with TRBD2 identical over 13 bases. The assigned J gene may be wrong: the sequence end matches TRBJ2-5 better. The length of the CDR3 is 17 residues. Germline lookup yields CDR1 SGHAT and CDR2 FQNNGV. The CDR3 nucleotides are TGTGCCAGCAGCTACGGGGGACTAGCGGGGACGGGAGAGACCCAGTACTTC. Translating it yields CASSYGGLAGTGETQYF.

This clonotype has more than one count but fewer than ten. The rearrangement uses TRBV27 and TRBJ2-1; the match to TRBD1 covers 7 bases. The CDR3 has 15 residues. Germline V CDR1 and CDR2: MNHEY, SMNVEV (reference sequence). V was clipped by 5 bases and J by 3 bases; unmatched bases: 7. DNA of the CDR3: TGTGCCAGCAGTAGCCGACAGGGACGCTACAATGAGCAGTTCTTC. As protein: CASSSRQGRYNEQFF.

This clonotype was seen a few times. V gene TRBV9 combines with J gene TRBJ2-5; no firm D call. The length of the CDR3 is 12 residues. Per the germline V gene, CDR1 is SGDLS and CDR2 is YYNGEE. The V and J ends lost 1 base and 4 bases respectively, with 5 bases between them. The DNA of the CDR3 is TGTGCCAGCAGCGTAAACGGAGAGACCCAGTACTTC. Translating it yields CASSVNGETQYF.

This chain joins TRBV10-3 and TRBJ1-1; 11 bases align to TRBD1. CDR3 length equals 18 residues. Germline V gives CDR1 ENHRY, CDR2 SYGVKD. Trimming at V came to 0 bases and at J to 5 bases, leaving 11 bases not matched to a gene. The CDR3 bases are TGTGCCATCAGTGAGTCTGGGACAGGGGGAAACAGGGGGACTGAAGCTTTCTTT. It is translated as CAISESGTGGNRGTEAFF.

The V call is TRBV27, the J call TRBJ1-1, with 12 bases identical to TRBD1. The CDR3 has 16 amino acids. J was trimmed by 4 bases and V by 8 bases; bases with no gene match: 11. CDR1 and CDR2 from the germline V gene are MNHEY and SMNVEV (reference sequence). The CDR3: CASCPWGQGAGTEAFF. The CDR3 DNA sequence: TGTGCCAGCTGTCCCTGGGGACAGGGGGCGGGCACTGAAGCTTTCTTT.

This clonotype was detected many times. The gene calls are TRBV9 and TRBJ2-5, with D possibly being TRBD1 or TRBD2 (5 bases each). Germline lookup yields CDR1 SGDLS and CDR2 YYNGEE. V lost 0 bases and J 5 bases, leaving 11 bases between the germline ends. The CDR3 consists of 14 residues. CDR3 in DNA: TGTGCCAGCAGCGTAGGAGGGGCTTTGGAGACCCAGTACTTC. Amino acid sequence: CASSVGGALETQYF.

The CDR3 sequence: CASSPTGQGYYGYTF. The CDR3 DNA reads TGTGCCAGCAGCCCTACGGGACAGGGATACTATGGCTACACCTTC. The rearrangement uses TRBV7-2 and TRBJ1-2, with 9 nucleotides matching TRBD1. Trimming cost V 5 bases and J 3 bases; bases outside gene matches: 7. From germline, CDR1 is SGHTA and CDR2 FQGNSA. The CDR3 totals 15 residues.

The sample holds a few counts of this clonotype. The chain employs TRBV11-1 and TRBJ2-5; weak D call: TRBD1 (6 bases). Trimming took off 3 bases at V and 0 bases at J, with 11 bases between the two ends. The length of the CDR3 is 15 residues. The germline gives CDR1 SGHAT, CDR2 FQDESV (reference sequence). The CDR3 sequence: CASSFRGHYQETQYF. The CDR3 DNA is TGTGCCAGCAGCTTTAGGGGACACTACCAAGAGACCCAGTACTTC.

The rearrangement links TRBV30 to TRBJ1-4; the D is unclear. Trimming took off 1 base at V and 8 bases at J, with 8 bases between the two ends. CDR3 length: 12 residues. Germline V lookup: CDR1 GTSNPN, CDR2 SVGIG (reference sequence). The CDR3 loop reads CAWSAQQEKLFF. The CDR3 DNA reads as TGTGCCTGGAGTGCACAACAGGAAAAACTGTTTTTT.

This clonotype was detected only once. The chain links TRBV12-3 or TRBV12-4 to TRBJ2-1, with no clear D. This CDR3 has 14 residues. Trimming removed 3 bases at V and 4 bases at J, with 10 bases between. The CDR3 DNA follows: TGTGCCAGCAGTTTGGCCACACTGTACAATGAGCAGTTCTTC. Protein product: CASSLATLYNEQFF.

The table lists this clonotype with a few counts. DNA for the CDR3: TGCAGTGCCCCGGGTGGAGGGGCTACTAGCGGGAGGTATGAGCAGTACTTC. As protein: CSAPGGGATSGRYEQYF. The chain combines TRBV20-1 with TRBJ2-4; 12 bases agree with TRBD2. CDR1 is DFQATT and CDR2 is SNEGSKA in the germline V gene (reference sequence). The V and J ends lost 6 bases and 13 bases, in that order; junction bases with no gene match: 22. The CDR3 is 17 residues long.

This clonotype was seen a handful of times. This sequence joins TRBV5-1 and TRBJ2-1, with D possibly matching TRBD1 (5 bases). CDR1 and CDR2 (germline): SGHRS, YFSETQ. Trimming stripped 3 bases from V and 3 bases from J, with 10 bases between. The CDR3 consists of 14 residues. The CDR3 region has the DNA TGCGCCAGCAGCTGGGGCGCTAGCTACAATGAGCAGTTCTTC. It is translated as CASSWGASYNEQFF.

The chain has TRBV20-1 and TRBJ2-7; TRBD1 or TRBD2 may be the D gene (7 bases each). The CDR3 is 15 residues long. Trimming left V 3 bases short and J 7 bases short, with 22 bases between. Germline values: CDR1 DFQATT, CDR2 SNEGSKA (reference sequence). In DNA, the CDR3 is TGCAGTGCTAGTAAGGGGGGGAGAACCAGGGGGGAGCAGTACTTC. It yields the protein CSASKGGRTRGEQYF.

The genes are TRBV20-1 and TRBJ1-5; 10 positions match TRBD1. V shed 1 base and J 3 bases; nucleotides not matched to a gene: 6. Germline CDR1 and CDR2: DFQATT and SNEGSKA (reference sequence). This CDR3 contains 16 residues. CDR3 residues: CSARVSTGGINQPQHF. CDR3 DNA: TGCAGTGCTAGAGTATCGACAGGGGGCATCAATCAGCCCCAGCATTTT.

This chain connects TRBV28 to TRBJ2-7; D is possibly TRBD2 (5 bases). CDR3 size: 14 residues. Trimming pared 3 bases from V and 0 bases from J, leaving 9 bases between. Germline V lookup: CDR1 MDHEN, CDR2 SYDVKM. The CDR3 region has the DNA TGTGCCAGCAGTTTTAAGCGGAGCTCCTACGAGCAGTACTTC. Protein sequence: CASSFKRSSYEQYF.

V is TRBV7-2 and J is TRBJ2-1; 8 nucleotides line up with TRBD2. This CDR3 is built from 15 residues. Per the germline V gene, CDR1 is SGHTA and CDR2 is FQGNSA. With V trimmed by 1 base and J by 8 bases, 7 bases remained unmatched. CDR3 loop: CASSLVGRGRYEQFF. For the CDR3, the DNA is TGTGCCAGCAGCTTAGTCGGGAGGGGAAGGTATGAGCAGTTCTTC. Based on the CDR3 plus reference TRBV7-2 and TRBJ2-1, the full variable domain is GAGVSQSPSNKVTEKGKDVELRCDPISGHTALYWYRQSLGQGLEFLIYFQGNSAPDKSGLPSDRFSAERTGGSVSTLTIQRTQQEDSAVYLCASSLVGRGRYEQFFGPGTRLTVL.

CDR3 sequence: CASSPRGELADTQYF. The DNA of the CDR3 is TGTGCCAGCAGCCCGCGGGGGGAATTGGCAGATACGCAGTATTTT. The V call is TRBV5-5, the J call TRBJ2-3; 8 bases are shared with TRBD2. J was trimmed by 4 bases and V by 4 bases; bases with no gene match: 8. Germline V gene lookup returns CDR1 SGHKS and CDR2 YYEKEE (reference sequence). This CDR3 spans 15 amino acids.